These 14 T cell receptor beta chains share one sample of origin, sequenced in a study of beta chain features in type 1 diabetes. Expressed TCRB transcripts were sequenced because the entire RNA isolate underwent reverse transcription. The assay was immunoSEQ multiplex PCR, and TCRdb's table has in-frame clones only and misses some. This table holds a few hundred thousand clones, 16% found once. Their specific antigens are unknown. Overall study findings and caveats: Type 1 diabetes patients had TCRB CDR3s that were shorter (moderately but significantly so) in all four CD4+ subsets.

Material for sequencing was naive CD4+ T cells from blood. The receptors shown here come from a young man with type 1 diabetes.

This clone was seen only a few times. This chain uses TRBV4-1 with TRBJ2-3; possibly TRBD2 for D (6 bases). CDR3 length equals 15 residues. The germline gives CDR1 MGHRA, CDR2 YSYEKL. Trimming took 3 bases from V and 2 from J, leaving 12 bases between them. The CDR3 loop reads CASSHIAASTDTQYF. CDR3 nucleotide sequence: TGCGCCAGCAGCCACATAGCGGCCTCCACAGATACGCAGTATTTT.

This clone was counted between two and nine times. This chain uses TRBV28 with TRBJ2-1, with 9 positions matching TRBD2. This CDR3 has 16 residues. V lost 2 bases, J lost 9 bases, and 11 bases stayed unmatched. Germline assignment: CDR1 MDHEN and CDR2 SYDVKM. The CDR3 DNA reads TGTGCCAGCAGTTTACCCCCGGGGAGCGGGAGGATTGAGCAGTTCTTC. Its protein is CASSLPPGSGRIEQFF.

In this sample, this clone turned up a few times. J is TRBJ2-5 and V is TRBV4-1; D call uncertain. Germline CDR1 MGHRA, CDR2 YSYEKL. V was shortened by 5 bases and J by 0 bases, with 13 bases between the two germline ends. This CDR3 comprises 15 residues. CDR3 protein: CASSWRRVYQETQYF. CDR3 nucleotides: TGCGCCAGCAGCTGGCGCCGAGTTTACCAAGAGACCCAGTACTTC.

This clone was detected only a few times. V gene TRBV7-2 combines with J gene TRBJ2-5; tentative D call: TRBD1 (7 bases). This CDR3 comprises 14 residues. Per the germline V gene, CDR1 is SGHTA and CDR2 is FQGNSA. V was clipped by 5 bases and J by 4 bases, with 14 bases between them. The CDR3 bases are TGTGCCAGCAGCCCCGGAGGGGGCCGAGAGACCCAGTACTTC. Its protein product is CASSPGGGRETQYF.

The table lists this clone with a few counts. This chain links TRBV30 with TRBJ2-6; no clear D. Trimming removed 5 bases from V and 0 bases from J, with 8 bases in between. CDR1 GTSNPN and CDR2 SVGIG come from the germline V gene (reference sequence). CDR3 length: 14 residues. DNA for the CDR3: TGTGCCTGGGCCCGTTTCTCTGGGGCCAACGTCCTGACTTTC. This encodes CAWARFSGANVLTF.

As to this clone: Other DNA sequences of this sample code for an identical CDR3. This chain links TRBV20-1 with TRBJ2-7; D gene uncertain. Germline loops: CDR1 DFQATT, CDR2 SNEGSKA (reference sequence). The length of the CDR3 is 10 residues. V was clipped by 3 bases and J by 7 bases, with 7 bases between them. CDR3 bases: TGCAGTGCTAGTGACCGGGAGCAGTACTTC. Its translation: CSASDREQYF.

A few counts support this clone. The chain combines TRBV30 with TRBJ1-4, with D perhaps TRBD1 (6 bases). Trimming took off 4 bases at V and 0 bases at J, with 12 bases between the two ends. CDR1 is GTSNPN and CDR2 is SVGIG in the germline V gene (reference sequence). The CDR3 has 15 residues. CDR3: CAWTGAVATNEKLFF. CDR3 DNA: TGTGCCTGGACAGGGGCAGTTGCAACTAATGAAAAACTGTTTTTT. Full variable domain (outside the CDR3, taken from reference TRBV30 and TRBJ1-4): SQTIHQWPATLVQPVGSPLSLECTVEGTSNPNLYWYRQAAGRGLQLLFYSVGIGQISSEVPQNLSASRPQDRQFILSSKKLLLSDSGFYLCAWTGAVATNEKLFFGSGTQLSVL.

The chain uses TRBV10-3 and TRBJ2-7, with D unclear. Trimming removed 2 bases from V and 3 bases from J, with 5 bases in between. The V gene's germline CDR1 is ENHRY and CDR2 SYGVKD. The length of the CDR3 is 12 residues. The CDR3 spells CAISEADYEQYF. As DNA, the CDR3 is TGTGCCATCAGTGAGGCGGACTACGAGCAGTACTTC.

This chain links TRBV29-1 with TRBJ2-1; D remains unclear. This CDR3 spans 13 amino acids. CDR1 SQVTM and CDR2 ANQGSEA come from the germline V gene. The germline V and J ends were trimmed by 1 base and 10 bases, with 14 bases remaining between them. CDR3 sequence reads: CSVEARLVREQFF. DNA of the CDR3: TGCAGCGTTGAAGCCCGTCTGGTACGCGAGCAGTTCTTC.

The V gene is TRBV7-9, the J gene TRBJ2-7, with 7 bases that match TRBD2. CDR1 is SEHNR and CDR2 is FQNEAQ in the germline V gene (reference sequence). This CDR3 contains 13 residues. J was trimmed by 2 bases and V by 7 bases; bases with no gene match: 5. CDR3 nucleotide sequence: TGTGCCAGCACCCCTCGGGGGGCCTACGAGCAGTACTTC. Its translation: CASTPRGAYEQYF.

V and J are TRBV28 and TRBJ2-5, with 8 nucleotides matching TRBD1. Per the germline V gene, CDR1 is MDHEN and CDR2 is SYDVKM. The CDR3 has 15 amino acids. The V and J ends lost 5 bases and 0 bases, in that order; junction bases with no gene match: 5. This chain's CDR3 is CASSRTGWYQETQYF. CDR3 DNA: TGTGCCAGCAGTCGGACAGGGTGGTACCAAGAGACCCAGTACTTC.

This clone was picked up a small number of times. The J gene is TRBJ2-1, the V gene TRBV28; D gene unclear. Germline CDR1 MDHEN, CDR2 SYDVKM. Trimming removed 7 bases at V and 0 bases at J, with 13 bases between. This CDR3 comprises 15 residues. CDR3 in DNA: TGTGCCAGCAACCCCGGTTCTAGCTCCTACAATGAGCAGTTCTTC. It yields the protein CASNPGSSSYNEQFF.

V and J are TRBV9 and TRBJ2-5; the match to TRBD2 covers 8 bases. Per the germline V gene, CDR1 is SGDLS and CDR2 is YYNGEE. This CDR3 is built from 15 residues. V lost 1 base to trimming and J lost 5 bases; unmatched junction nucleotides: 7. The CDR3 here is CASSVYPGGPETQYF. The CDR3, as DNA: TGTGCCAGCAGCGTATATCCGGGAGGGCCGGAGACCCAGTACTTC.

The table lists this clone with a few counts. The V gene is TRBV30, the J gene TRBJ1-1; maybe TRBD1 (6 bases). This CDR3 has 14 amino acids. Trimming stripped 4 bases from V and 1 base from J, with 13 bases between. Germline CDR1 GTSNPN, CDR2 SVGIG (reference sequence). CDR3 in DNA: TGTGCCTGGACTCTCGGAGGGGGGAACACTGAAGCTTTCTTT. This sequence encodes CAWTLGGGNTEAFF.